A selection of T cell receptor beta chains follows, all from one sample in a study of OX40 agonist ivuxolimab in advanced cancers. TCRdb keeps only in-frame clones here, not all; method: immunoSEQ multiplex PCR. This sample has approximately 68,000 clones, with about 86% found just once. Here the sequenced sample was CD4+ or CD8+ T cells sorted from blood, taken in a trial of the OX40 agonist ivuxolimab. The receptors were gathered from an adult with an advanced solid tumor such as melanoma, head and neck, liver or kidney cancer. Both conserved end residues are part of each CDR3. Clone size is shown for a subset of rows, as once, few, many or a class of expanded clone.

TRBV10-3	NA	CAIREQETQYF
TRBV29-1	once	CSVARSGEQFF
TRBV5-4	NA	CASVPRYREQYF
TRBV10-1	few	CASSVGSNQPQHF
TRBV5-1	NA	CASSYVYTGEGPYEQYF
TRBV7-8	NA	CASSLWQSPHEQFF
TRBV6-5	NA	CASSLRGTNEQFF
TRBV5-4	NA	CASSLVSTAVGGYTF
TRBV11-2	NA	CASSTFKGVQSYNEQFF
TRBV19	NA	CASSIANSYNSPLHF
TRBV5-6	NA	CASSLGQIVNEKLFF
TRBV5-1	NA	CASSLGDREVVGYTF
TRBV6-6	NA	CASSYSRGRGNQPQHF
TRBV5-1	few	CASSSGTGNEKLFF
TRBV5-1	NA	CASSQTSGTSTEAFF
TRBV5-4	NA	CASSLRSSTYEQYF
TRBV6-5	NA	CASSVTGNTYEQYF
TRBV4-1	many	CASSHLDILSYNEQFF
TRBV28	NA	CASSQQGTNEKLFF
TRBV2	NA	CASTKTPGGPGYTF
TRBV6-5	NA	CASSAKGGTETQYF
TRBV30	NA	CAWSTTGTDTQYF
TRBV7-2	NA	CASSLSTGTGYEQYF
TRBV9	few	CASSPRTGNSYEQYF
TRBV28	NA	CASSPGTGGYTF
TRBV9	NA	CASSETPSDSREQYF
TRBV6-5	once	CASSYSRQAELFF
TRBV9	NA	CASSSPIWDRGGIEQFF
TRBV5-1	NA	CASSSEKQGREQYF
TRBV7-2	NA	CASSLDRGQPQHF
TRBV7-9	NA	CASSYGQGFYEQYF
TRBV29-1	NA	CSVANRVLDTQYF
TRBV6-6	NA	CASSPMTVYGYTF
TRBV18	NA	CASSPIAGEQYF
TRBV30	NA	CAWRDVGTDTQYF
TRBV28	NA	CASITPGFYSYNEQFF
TRBV18	NA	CASSPPGTSGSNTGELFF
TRBV30	NA	CAWTRQGWTEAFF
TRBV11-2	NA	CASSPTQGATEAFF
TRBV7-9	once	CASSLEGGSYQPQHF
TRBV30	NA	CAWSRGRGNYGYTF
TRBV30	NA	CAWSYGQGETQYF
TRBV7-9	NA	CASSPSYGYTF
TRBV4-3	NA	CASSGGPADEQYF
TRBV11-2	NA	CASSPSGSGETQYF
TRBV18	NA	CASSPTGVVNQPQHF
TRBV5-5	NA	CASSLGVTGTDTQYF
TRBV7-2	NA	CASSLAVGQGSGQPQHF
TRBV9	NA	CASSVGGRDYGYTF
TRBV2	NA	CASSLKQGAGEQYF
TRBV7-2	NA	CASSLDRTPDTQYF
TRBV16	NA	CASSTGRRAAEAFF
TRBV11-3	once	CASSLDSGIFQPQHF
TRBV30	few	CAWSRAETQYF
TRBV25-1	NA	CASSDYRGPNEKLFF
TRBV6-5	NA	CASSKPTGSRTEAFF
TRBV11-2	NA	CASSLERGSGNEAFF
TRBV14	NA	CASSKDRAYGYTF
TRBV28	once	CASRKGRALSNTEAFF
TRBV19	NA	CASSIRGVGNQPQHF